These 23 T cell receptor beta chains share one sample of origin, sequenced in a study of vaccination effects on CD4 cells after COVID-19. Profiling relied on immunoSEQ multiplex PCR, and the TCRdb table lists in-frame clones only, not all of them. The sample yields tens of thousands of clones, roughly 70% seen once. No cognate antigen is known for these TCRs. The ViraFEST assay expanded antigen-specific CD4+ T cells with viral peptide pools before sequencing. The culture ran for around nine days before CD4+ T cells were isolated. The vaccine recipients had no prior SARS-CoV-2 infection, with negative nucleocapsid antibodies. The starting material was CD4+ T cells from PBMCs cultured with HCoV-OC43 spike peptides, obtained before COVID-19 vaccination. Subset noted: HCoV-OC43 spike overlapping peptide pool stimulation. The receptors were gathered from a human donor who received a COVID-19 vaccine.

In this sample, this clone turned up once. This chain joins TRBV29-1 and TRBJ1-1; 7 nucleotides agree with TRBD1. With V trimmed by 8 bases and J by 4 bases, 10 bases remained unmatched. The CDR3 has 13 amino acids. Per germline, CDR1 SQVTM and CDR2 ANQGSEA. CDR3 protein: CSIQGYRGTEAFF. The CDR3 DNA follows: TGCAGCATACAGGGGTACCGCGGCACTGAAGCTTTCTTT.

The chain combines TRBV5-6 with TRBJ2-3, with 9 positions matching TRBD1. V shed 4 bases and J 5 bases; nucleotides not matched to a gene: 5. Germline V gene lookup returns CDR1 SGHDT and CDR2 YYEEEE. This CDR3 has 14 residues. In DNA, the CDR3 is TGTGCCAGCAGCAACAGGGGGCAGGGAGATACGCAGTATTTT. Amino acids: CASSNRGQGDTQYF.

By share, this clone ranks as hyperexpanded. The chain uses TRBV30 and TRBJ1-2; D uncertain. Trimming left V 0 bases short and J 7 bases short, with 9 bases between. This CDR3 has 12 residues. The germline gives CDR1 GTSNPN, CDR2 SVGIG (reference sequence). The CDR3 sequence: CAWSVPPSGYTF. CDR3 nucleotides: TGTGCCTGGAGTGTGCCGCCTAGTGGCTACACCTTC.

This clone appeared a single time. V gene TRBV7-8 combines with J gene TRBJ2-1; D gene uncertain. The CDR3 is made up of 14 amino acids. In germline, CDR1 is SGHVS, CDR2 FQNEAQ. V lost 5 bases, J lost 6 bases, and 14 bases lay in between. CDR3 region: CASSPLGRFNEQFF. For the CDR3, the DNA is TGTGCCAGCAGCCCCCTCGGTCGGTTCAATGAGCAGTTCTTC.

The chain links TRBV12-5 to TRBJ2-1; D is unclear. The V gene lost 6 bases and the J gene lost 9 bases, with 15 bases spanning the gap. The CDR3 spans 13 residues. CDR1 is LGHNT, CDR2 FRNRAP, per germline. This CDR3 is CASGGNMGIEQFF. The CDR3 coding sequence is TGTGCTAGTGGGGGAAATATGGGGATTGAGCAGTTCTTC.

The rearrangement joins TRBV28 to TRBJ1-2; D is undetermined. With 5 bases removed from V and 11 bases from J, the gap between germline ends came to 15 bases. Germline lookup yields CDR1 MDHEN and CDR2 SYDVKM. The CDR3 has 12 residues. The CDR3 DNA reads as TGTGCCAGCAGTACCGGAGTAGGAGGGTACACCTTC. Translated: CASSTGVGGYTF.

The chain combines TRBV7-2 with TRBJ2-2; D is perhaps TRBD2 (6 bases). V lost 4 bases and J 5 bases, leaving 17 bases between the germline ends. CDR3 length: 16 residues. Germline V gene sequence: CDR1 SGHTA, CDR2 FQGNSA. The CDR3 DNA reads TGTGCCAGCAGCTCGCGGGGTCTGGGGCCAACCGGGGAGCTGTTTTTT. Translating it yields CASSSRGLGPTGELFF.

This clone was counted a single time. The chain carries TRBV7-3 and TRBJ2-3, with D hard to call. The length of the CDR3 is 13 residues. From germline, CDR1 is SGHTA and CDR2 FQGTGA. The germline V and J ends were trimmed by 5 bases and 0 bases, with 6 bases remaining between them. CDR3 DNA: TGTGCCAGCAGCCCTAGTAGCACAGATACGCAGTATTTT. It codes for CASSPSSTDTQYF.

The chain couples TRBV4-1 to TRBJ2-5, with 7 bases identical to TRBD1. The CDR3 is 15 amino acids. Trimming removed 1 base from V and 2 bases from J; junction bases left unmatched: 4. Germline CDR1 is MGHRA and CDR2 is YSYEKL. CDR3 in amino acids: CASSQVGTVQETQYF. The CDR3 DNA reads TGCGCCAGCAGCCAAGTTGGGACAGTACAAGAGACCCAGTACTTC.

This chain links TRBV7-3 with TRBJ1-1; D possibly corresponds to TRBD1 (5 bases). CDR3 length: 14 amino acids. Per the germline V gene, CDR1 is SGHTA and CDR2 is FQGTGA. V lost 2 bases and J lost 4, with 11 bases in between. This chain's CDR3 is CASSLGGRRTEAFF. CDR3 bases: TGTGCCAGCAGCTTAGGGGGGAGACGCACTGAAGCTTTCTTT. The full variable domain, with the rest looked up from reference TRBV7-3 and TRBJ1-1, is GAGVSQTPSNKVTEKGKYVELRCDPISGHTALYWYRQSLGQGPEFLIYFQGTGAADDSGLPNDRFFAVRPEGSVSTLKIQRTERGDSAVYLCASSLGGRRTEAFFGQGTRLTVV.

J is TRBJ1-6 and V is TRBV23-1; D may be TRBD1 (5 bases). TRBV23-1 belongs to the ORF category, with a function that is uncertain. The CDR3 is 17 residues long. Trimming took off 1 base at V and 5 bases at J, with 15 bases between the two ends. CDR3 DNA sequence: TGCGCCAGCAGTCAATTAGGGGCAGGGTCGAATAATTCACCCCTCCACTTT. It encodes CASSQLGAGSNNSPLHF.

The rearrangement uses TRBV10-3 and TRBJ2-2; tentatively, D is TRBD1 (5 bases). The germline CDR1 and CDR2 sequences are ENHRY and SYGVKD. V lost 6 bases to trimming and J lost 8 bases, with 13 bases between them. The CDR3 extends over 13 amino acids. CDR3: CAISQGPKGELFF. As DNA, the CDR3 is TGTGCCATCAGCCAGGGCCCCAAAGGGGAGCTGTTTTTT.

This clone occurred once. V and J are TRBV7-9 and TRBJ2-7, with 7 bases matching TRBD2. The CDR3 is made up of 13 amino acids. Trimming removed 2 bases from V and 5 bases from J; junction bases left unmatched: 3. CDR1 and CDR2 from the germline V gene are SEHNR and FQNEAQ (reference sequence). CDR3 sequence (DNA): TGTGCCAGCAGCTTATTGGGAGGGGACGAGCAGTACTTC. This translates into CASSLLGGDEQYF.

This clone occurred once. V usage is TRBV30 and J usage is TRBJ1-2; a possible D gene is TRBD1 (5 bases). Trimming removed 3 bases from V and 8 bases from J, with 16 bases in between. The germline CDR1 and CDR2 sequences are GTSNPN and SVGIG (reference sequence). This CDR3 is built from 13 residues. The CDR3 DNA reads TGTGCCTGGAGCCCGTTGGGGCCGTTGGGCTACACCTTC. It encodes CAWSPLGPLGYTF.

The chain is built from TRBV6-1 and TRBJ1-6, with unresolved D. Trimming pared 3 bases from V and 5 bases from J, leaving 8 bases between. The CDR3 runs 14 residues. Germline loops: CDR1 MNHNS, CDR2 SASEGT. Written as DNA, the CDR3 is TGTGCCAGCAGTGATTGGGGAGATAATTCACCCCTCCACTTT. As protein: CASSDWGDNSPLHF.

The V gene is TRBV19, the J gene TRBJ2-3; D is unresolved. The CDR3 totals 15 residues. V lost 3 bases and J 3 bases, leaving 13 bases between the germline ends. CDR1 and CDR2 (germline): LNHDA, SQIVND (reference sequence). For the CDR3, the DNA is TGTGCCAGTAGTATTACGGCGAGAGGTACAGATACGCAGTATTTT. Its protein is CASSITARGTDTQYF.

The chain links TRBV5-6 to TRBJ2-7, with a possible D match to TRBD2 (5 bases). The germline V gene encodes CDR1 SGHDT and CDR2 YYEEEE. This CDR3 contains 14 residues. The V end was cut by 3 bases, the J end by 0 bases, with 10 bases between. The CDR3 nucleotides read TGTGCCAGCAGCTCGAGCCGGGGCTCCTACGAGCAGTACTTC. It specifies CASSSSRGSYEQYF.

The chain carries TRBV6-2 or TRBV6-3 and TRBJ1-2, with D unresolved. The CDR3 loop spans 14 amino acids. V dropped 0 bases and J dropped 3 bases, with 8 bases sitting between them. CDR1 is MNHEY and CDR2 is SVGEGT in the germline V gene. CDR3 DNA: TGTGCCAGCAGTTACTCGGTTCAGGACTATGGCTACACCTTC. Protein: CASSYSVQDYGYTF.

The chain is built from TRBV4-1 and TRBJ1-3; tentative D call: TRBD1 (5 bases). This CDR3 is 15 amino acids long. The V end lost 1 base, the J end lost 2 bases, and 9 bases lay between the germline ends. Germline-derived CDR1 and CDR2 are MGHRA and YSYEKL. The CDR3: CASSQGWGAGNTIYF. The CDR3, as DNA: TGCGCCAGCAGCCAAGGGTGGGGGGCTGGAAACACCATATATTTT.

The chain links TRBV4-2 to TRBJ1-6, with D tentatively TRBD1 (5 bases). The ends were cut back, 0 bases at V and 7 bases at J, with 22 bases in the middle. The CDR3 spans 19 residues. Germline loops: CDR1 LGHNA, CDR2 YNFKEQ. CDR3 coding DNA: TGTGCCAGCAGCCAAGACCTCCCGGGGTGGGGGGTACGAAATTCACCCCTCCACTTT. Translated, it gives CASSQDLPGWGVRNSPLHF.

On this clone itself: The junction does not match germline at one end; this may be a read error. The identical CDR3 is also encoded by other nucleotide sequences in the sample. V is TRBV18 and J is TRBJ2-7; D might be TRBD1 (6 bases). The CDR3 contains 14 residues. Germline V gives CDR1 KGHSH, CDR2 LQKENI. This CDR3 is CASSPSQGPYEQYF. Here the CDR3 DNA reads TGTGCTAGCTCACCATCACAGGGTCCCTACGAGCAGTACTTC. The complete variable domain, with remaining parts taken from reference TRBV18 and TRBJ2-7, reads NAGVMQNPRHLVRRRGQEARLRCSPMKGHSHVYWYRQLPEEGLKFMVYLQKENIIDESGMPKERFSAEFPKEGPSILRIQQVVRGDSAAYFCASSPSQGPYEQYFGPGTRLTVT.

This clone appeared a single time. The V call is TRBV27, the J call TRBJ2-4; D ambiguous. The CDR3 covers 17 residues. Between the trimmed V and J ends, which lost 4 bases and 0 bases, there was a span of 16 bases. Germline V lookup: CDR1 MNHEY, CDR2 SMNVEV (reference sequence). The CDR3 DNA follows: TGTGCCAGCAGTTGGGTTACTTGGGCCGTAGCCAAAAACATTCAGTACTTC. Amino acid sequence: CASSWVTWAVAKNIQYF.

The chain employs TRBV4-2 and TRBJ2-1, with 10 nucleotides matching TRBD2. V trimming: 1 base; J trimming: 8 bases; junction bases outside the gene matches: 8. The germline CDR1 and CDR2 sequences are LGHNA and YNFKEQ. CDR3 size: 16 residues. The CDR3 loop is CASSQGRGTSVYEQFF. CDR3 in DNA: TGTGCCAGCAGCCAAGGGCGCGGGACTAGCGTGTATGAGCAGTTCTTC.